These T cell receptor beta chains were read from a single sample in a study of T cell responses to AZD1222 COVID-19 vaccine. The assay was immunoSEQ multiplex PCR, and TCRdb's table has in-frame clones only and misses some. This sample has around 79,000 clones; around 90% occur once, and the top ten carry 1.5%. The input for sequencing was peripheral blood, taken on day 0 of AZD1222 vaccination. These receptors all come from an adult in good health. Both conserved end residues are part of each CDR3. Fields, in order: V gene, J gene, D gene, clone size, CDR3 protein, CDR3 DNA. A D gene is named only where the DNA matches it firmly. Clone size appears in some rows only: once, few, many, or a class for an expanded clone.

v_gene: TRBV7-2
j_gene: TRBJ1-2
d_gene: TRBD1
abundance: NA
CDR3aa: CASRFTGGPGYTF
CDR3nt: TGTGCCAGCAGATTCACAGGGGGCCCTGGCTACACCTTC

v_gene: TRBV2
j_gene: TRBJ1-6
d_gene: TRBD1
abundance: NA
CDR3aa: CASSEAKGAHSPLHF
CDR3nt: TGTGCCAGCAGTGAAGCGAAGGGGGCGCATTCACCCCTCCACTTT

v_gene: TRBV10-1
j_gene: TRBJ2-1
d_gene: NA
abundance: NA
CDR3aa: CASSNPGLADEQFF
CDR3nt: TGCGCCAGCAGTAATCCGGGCCTTGCGGATGAGCAGTTCTTC

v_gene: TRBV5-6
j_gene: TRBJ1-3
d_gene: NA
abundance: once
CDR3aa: CASSPAGTLGNTIYF
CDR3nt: TGTGCCAGCAGCCCAGCCGGGACCCTGGGAAACACCATATATTTT

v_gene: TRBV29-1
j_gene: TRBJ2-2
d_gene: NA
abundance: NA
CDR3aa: CSGQTDTGELFF
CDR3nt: TGCAGCGGCCAGACAGACACCGGGGAGCTGTTTTTT

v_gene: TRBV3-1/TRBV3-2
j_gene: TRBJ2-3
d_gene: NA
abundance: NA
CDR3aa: CASSQGSSLDTQYF
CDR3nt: TGTGCCAGCAGCCAAGGTTCTAGCTTGGATACGCAGTATTTT

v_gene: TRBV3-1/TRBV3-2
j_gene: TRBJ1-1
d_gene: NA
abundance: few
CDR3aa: CASSQGRAVIEAFF
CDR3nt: TGTGCCAGCAGCCAAGGCCGGGCAGTCATCGAAGCTTTCTTT

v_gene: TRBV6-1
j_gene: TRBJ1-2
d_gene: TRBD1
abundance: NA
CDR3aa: CASSDINRGRDYGYTF
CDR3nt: TGTGCCAGCAGTGATATTAACAGGGGCCGGGACTATGGCTACACCTTC

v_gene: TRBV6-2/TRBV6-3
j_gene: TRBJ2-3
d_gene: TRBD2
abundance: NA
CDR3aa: CASSQLAPDTQYF
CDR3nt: TGTGCCAGCAGCCAACTAGCGCCAGATACGCAGTATTTT

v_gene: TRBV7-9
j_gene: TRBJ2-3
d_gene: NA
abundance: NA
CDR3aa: CASSPPVLATDTQYF
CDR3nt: TGTGCCAGCAGCCCCCCGGTGCTAGCCACAGATACGCAGTATTTT

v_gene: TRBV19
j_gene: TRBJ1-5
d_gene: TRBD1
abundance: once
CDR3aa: CASMPQLARGRQPQHF
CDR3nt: TGTGCCAGTATGCCCCAATTGGCCAGGGGGAGGCAGCCCCAGCATTTT

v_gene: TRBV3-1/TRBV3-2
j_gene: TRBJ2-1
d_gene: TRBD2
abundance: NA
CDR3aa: CASSQDVLAGLDEQFF
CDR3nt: TGTGCCAGCAGCCAAGATGTACTAGCGGGATTGGATGAGCAGTTCTTC

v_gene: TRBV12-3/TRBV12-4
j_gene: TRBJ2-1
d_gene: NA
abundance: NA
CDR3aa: CASRGDGNEQFF
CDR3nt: TGTGCCAGCAGGGGGGATGGGAATGAGCAGTTCTTC

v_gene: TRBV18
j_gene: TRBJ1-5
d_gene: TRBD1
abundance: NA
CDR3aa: CASSPDRGDQPQHF
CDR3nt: TGTGCCAGCTCACCAGACAGGGGGGATCAGCCCCAGCATTTT

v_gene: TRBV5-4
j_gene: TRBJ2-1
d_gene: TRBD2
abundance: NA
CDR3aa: CASSPPSGKEQFF
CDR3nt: TGTGCCAGCAGCCCCCCTAGCGGGAAGGAGCAGTTCTTC

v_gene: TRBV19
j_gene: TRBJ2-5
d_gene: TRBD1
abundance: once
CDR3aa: CASSSTGTGGVRLRETQYF
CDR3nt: TGTGCCAGTAGTTCCACCGGGACAGGGGGCGTGAGGTTGAGGGAGACCCAGTACTTC

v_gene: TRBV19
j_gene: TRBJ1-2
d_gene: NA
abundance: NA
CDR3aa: CATRETYGYTF
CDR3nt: TGTGCCACCCGGGAGACCTATGGCTACACCTTC

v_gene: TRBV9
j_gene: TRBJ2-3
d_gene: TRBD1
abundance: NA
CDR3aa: CASSPRQGSTDTQYF
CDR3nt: TGTGCCAGCAGCCCCCGACAGGGGAGTACAGATACGCAGTATTTT

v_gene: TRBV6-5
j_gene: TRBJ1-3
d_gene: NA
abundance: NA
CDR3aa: CASFRDNSGNTIYF
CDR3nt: TGTGCCAGTTTTCGGGACAACTCTGGAAACACCATATATTTT

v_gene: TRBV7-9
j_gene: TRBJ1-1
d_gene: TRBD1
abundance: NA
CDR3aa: CASSPIGLPGTGGNTEAFF
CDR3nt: TGTGCCAGCAGCCCGATCGGGTTACCCGGGACAGGGGGTAACACTGAAGCTTTCTTT

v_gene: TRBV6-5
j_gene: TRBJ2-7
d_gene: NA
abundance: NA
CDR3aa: CASSYNRQDHEQYF
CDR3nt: TGTGCCAGCAGTTACAACAGGCAGGACCACGAGCAGTACTTC

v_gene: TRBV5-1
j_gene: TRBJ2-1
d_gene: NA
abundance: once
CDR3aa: CASSPGTANEQFF
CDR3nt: TGCGCCAGCAGCCCCGGGACCGCCAATGAGCAGTTCTTC

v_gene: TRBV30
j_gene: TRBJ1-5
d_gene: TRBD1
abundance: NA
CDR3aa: CAWSVGDSGNQPQHF
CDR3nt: TGTGCCTGGAGTGTAGGGGACAGCGGCAATCAGCCCCAGCATTTT

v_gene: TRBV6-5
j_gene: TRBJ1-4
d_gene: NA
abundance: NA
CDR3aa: CASSDSGRNNEKLFF
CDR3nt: TGTGCCAGCAGTGACTCGGGACGGAATAATGAAAAACTGTTTTTT

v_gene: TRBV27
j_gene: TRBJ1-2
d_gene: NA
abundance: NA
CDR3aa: CASKAGRLINYGYTF
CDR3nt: TGTGCCAGCAAGGCTGGTCGCCTGATTAACTATGGCTACACCTTC

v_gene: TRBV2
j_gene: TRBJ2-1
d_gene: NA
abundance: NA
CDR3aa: CASRSDSYNEQFF
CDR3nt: TGTGCCAGCAGGTCGGACTCCTACAATGAGCAGTTCTTC

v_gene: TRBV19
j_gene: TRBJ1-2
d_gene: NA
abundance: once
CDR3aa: CASSIDRKDYGYTF
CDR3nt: TGTGCCAGTAGTATAGATCGAAAGGACTATGGCTACACCTTC

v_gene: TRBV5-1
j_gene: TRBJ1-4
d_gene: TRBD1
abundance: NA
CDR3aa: CASSLAGGTNEKLFF
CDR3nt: TGCGCCAGCAGCTTGGCAGGGGGAACTAATGAAAAACTGTTTTTT

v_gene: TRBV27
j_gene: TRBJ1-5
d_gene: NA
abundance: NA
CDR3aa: CASKSYSNQPQHF
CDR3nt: TGTGCCAGCAAAAGTTATAGCAATCAGCCCCAGCATTTT

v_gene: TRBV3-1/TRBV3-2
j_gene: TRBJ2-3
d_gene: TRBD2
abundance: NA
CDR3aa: CASSQEGLAGGGTDTQYF
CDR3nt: TGTGCCAGCAGCCAAGAGGGACTAGCGGGAGGAGGAACAGATACGCAGTATTTT

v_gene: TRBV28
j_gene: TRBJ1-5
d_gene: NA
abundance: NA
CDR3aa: CASSPDSINQPQHF
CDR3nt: TGTGCCAGCAGCCCTGACAGCATTAATCAGCCCCAGCATTTT

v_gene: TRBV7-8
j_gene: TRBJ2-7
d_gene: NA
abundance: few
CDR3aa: CASSRAPGPANEQYF
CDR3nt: TGTGCCAGCAGCCGAGCCCCGGGACCGGCCAACGAGCAGTACTTC

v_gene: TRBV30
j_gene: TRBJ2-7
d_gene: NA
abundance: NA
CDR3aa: CAWSASAYEQYF
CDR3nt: TGTGCCTGGAGTGCTAGCGCCTACGAGCAGTACTTC

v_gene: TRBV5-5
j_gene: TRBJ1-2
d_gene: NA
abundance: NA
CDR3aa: CASSLPGETNNGYTF
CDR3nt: TGTGCCAGCAGCTTGCCAGGGGAGACCAACAATGGCTACACCTTC

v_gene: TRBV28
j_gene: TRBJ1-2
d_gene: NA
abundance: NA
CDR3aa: CASRPANDYGYTF
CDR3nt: TGTGCCAGCAGACCTGCGAATGACTATGGCTACACCTTC

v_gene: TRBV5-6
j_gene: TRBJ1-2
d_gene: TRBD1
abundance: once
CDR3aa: CASSLYRGLGYTF
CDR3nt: TGTGCCAGCAGCTTATACAGGGGGCTTGGCTACACCTTC

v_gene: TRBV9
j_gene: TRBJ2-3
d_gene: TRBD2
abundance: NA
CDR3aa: CASSASTSGIGTQYF
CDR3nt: TGTGCCAGCAGCGCCTCGACTAGCGGGATCGGTACGCAGTATTTT

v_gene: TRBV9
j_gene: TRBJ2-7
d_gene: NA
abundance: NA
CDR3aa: CASSVPQNIGVRSYEQYF
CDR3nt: TGTGCCAGCAGCGTACCCCAAAATATTGGGGTACGCTCCTACGAGCAGTACTTC

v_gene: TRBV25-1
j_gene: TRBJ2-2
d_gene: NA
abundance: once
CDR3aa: CASSPGVTGELFF
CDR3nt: TGTGCCAGCAGCCCGGGAGTCACCGGGGAGCTGTTTTTT

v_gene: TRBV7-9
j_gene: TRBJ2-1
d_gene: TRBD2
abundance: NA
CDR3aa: CASSATLAGGNNEQFF
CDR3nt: TGTGCCAGCAGCGCTACCCTAGCGGGAGGGAACAATGAGCAGTTCTTC

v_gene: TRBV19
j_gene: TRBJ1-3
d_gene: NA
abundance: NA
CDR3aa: CASSRRTESSGNTIYF
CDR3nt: TGTGCCAGTAGCCGCCGGACGGAAAGCTCTGGAAACACCATATATTTT

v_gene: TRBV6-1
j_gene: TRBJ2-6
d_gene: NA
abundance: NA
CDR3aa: CASSERGAGANVLTF
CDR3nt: TGTGCCAGCAGTGAAAGGGGGGCTGGGGCCAACGTCCTGACTTTC

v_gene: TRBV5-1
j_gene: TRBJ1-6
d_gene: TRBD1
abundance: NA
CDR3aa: CASSLTGDSNSPLHF
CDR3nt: TGCGCCAGCAGCTTGACAGGGGACTCAAATTCACCCCTCCACTTT

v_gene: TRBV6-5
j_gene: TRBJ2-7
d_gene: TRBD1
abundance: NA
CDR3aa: CASSLIDRVGEQYF
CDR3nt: TGTGCCAGCAGTCTTATTGACAGGGTAGGCGAGCAGTACTTC

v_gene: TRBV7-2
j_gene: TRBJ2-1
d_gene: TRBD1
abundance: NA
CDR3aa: CASSLGQGRLGEQFF
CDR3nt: TGTGCCAGCAGCTTAGGACAGGGACGGTTAGGTGAGCAGTTCTTC

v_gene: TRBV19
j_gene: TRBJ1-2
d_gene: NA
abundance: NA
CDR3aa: CASKRVDYGYTF
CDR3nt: TGTGCCAGTAAGAGGGTCGACTATGGCTACACCTTC

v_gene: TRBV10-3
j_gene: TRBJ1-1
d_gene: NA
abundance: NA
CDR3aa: CAISERVGVGTEAFF
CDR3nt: TGTGCCATCAGTGAGAGAGTGGGGGTGGGCACTGAAGCTTTCTTT

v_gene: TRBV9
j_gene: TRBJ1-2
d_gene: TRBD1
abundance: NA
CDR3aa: CASSPGTGPAGYTF
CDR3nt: TGTGCCAGCAGCCCGGGGACAGGGCCGGCTGGCTACACCTTC

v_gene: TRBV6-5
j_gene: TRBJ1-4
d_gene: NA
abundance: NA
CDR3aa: CASSYVRREGEKLFF
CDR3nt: TGTGCCAGCAGTTATGTTCGCAGGGAAGGTGAAAAACTGTTTTTT

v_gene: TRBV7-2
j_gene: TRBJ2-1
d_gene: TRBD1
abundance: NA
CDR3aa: CASSVDRAGNEQFF
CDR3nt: TGTGCCAGCAGCGTCGACAGGGCTGGCAATGAGCAGTTCTTC